The clone carrying this T cell receptor beta chain appeared a single time. As originally analysed: By means of reference gene primer amplification, nucleated cell counts were estimated. Measured with immunoSEQ multiplex PCR; TCRdb has only the in-frame clones, and not every one. The V and J calls and the clone size are those of that table, but D and trimming were determined from the DNA. Seen here are about 290,000 clones, under 90% observed once, and the top ten hold 0.85% to 1%. V was trimmed by 5 bases and J by 4 bases, leaving 14 bases between them. In germline, CDR1 is SGHVS, CDR2 FQNEAQ. The CDR3 has 14 residues. These data are taken from a study of blood T cell repertoires in COVID-19. The overall study: The United States, Italy and Spain were the sources of the acute and convalescent COVID-19 samples. The cDNA or gDNA used as material had been derived from T cells, B-cell-depleted T cells, or PBMCs.

Specimen: peripheral blood. V gene TRBV7-8 combines with J gene TRBJ1-2, with D hard to call. The sequence was collected from a woman in her 40s who had recovered from COVID-19. The CDR3 DNA follows: TGTGCCAGCAGCCCAACAGACCCTCCCTATGGCTACACCTTC. Protein: CASSPTDPPYGYTF.